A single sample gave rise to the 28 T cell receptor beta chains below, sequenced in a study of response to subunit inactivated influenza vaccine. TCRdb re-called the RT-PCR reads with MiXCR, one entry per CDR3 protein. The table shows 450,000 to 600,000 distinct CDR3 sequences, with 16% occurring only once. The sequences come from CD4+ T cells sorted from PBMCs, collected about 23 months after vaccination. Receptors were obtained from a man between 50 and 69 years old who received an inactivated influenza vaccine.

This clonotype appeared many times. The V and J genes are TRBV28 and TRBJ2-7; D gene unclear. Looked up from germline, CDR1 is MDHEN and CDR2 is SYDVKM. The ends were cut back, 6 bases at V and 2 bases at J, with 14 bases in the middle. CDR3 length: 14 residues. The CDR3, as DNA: TGTGCCAGCAGCCTGCCCACAGTCCCCTACGAGCAGTACTTC. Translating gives CASSLPTVPYEQYF.

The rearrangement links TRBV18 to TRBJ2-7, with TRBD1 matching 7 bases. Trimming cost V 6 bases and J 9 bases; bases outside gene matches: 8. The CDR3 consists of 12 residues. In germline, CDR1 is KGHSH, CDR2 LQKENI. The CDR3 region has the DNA TGTGCCAGCTCCCTCGACAGGGAGCGGCAGTACTTC. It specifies CASSLDRERQYF.

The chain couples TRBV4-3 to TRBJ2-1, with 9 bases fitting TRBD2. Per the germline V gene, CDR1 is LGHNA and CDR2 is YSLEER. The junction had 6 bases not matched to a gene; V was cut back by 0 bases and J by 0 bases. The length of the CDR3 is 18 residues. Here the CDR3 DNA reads TGCGCCAGCAGCCAAGAAGCGGGAGGATTCCGCTCCTACAATGAGCAGTTCTTC. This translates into CASSQEAGGFRSYNEQFF.

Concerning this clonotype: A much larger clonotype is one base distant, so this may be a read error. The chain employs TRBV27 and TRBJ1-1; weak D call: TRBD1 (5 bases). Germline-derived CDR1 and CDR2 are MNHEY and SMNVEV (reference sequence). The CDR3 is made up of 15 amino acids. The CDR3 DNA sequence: TGTGCCAGCAGTTTACGGTACGGGGGTGGCACTAAAGCTTTCTTT. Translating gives CASSLRYGGGTKAFF.

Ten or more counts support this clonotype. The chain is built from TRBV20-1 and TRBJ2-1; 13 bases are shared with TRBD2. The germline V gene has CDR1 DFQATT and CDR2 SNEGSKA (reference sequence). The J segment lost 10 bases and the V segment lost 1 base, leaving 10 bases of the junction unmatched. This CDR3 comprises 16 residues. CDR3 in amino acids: CSARGQTSGGPGEQFF. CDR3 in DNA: TGCAGTGCTAGAGGACAGACTAGCGGGGGGCCCGGGGAGCAGTTCTTC.

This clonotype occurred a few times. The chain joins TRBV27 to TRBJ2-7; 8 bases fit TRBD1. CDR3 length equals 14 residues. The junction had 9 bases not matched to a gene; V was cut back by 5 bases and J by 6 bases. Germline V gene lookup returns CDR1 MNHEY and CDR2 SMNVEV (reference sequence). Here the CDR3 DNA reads TGTGCCAGCAGTGCAGACAGGGGTTCGAGCGAGCAGTACTTC. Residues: CASSADRGSSEQYF.

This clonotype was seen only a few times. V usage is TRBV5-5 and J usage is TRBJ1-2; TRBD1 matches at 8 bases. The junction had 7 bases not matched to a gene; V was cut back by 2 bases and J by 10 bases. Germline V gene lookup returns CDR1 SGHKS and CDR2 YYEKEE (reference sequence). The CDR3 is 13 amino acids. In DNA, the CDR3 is TGTGCCAGCAGCTTTGACAGGGGTGAGCTCTACACCTTC. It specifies CASSFDRGELYTF.

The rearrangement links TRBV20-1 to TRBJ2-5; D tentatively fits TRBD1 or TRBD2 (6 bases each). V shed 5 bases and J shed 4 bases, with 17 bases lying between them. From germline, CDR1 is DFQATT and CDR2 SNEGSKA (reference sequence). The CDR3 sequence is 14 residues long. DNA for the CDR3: TGCAGTGCTGCCAGGAGGGACAAGGGAGAGACCCAGTACTTC. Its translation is CSAARRDKGETQYF.

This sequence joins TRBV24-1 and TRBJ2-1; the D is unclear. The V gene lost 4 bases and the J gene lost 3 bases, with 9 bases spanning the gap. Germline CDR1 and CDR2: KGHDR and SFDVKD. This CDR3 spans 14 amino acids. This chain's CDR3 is CATSESGHYNEQFF. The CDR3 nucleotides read TGTGCCACCAGTGAGAGTGGGCACTACAATGAGCAGTTCTTC.

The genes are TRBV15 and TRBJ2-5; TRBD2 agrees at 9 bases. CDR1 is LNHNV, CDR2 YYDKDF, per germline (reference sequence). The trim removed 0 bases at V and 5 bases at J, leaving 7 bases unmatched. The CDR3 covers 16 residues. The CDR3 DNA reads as TGTGCCACCAGCAGAGAAGGGACTAGCCCATCGGAGACCCAGTACTTC. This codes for CATSREGTSPSETQYF.

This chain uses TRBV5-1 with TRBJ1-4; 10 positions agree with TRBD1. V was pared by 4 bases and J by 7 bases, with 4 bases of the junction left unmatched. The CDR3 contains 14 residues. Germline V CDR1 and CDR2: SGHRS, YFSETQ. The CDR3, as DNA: TGCGCCAGCAGCATGGACAGGGGGGGTGAAAAACTGTTTTTT. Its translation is CASSMDRGGEKLFF.

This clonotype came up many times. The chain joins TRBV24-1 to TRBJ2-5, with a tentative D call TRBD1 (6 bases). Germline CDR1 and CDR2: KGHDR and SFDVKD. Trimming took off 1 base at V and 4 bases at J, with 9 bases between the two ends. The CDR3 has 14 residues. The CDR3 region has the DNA TGTGCCACCAGTGATTTTTGGGGGCTAGAGACCCAGTACTTC. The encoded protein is CATSDFWGLETQYF.

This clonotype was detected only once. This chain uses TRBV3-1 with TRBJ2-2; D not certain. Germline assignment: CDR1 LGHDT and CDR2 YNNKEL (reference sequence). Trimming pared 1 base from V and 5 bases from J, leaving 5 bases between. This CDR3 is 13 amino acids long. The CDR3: CASSQARTGELFF. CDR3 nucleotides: TGTGCCAGCAGCCAAGCAAGGACCGGGGAGCTGTTTTTT.

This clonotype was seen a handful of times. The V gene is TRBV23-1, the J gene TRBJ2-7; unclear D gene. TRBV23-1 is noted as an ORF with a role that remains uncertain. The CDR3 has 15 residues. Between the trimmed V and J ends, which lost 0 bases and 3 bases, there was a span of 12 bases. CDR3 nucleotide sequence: TGCGCCAGCAGTCAATCGACGGCAAGAAACTACGAGCAGTACTTC. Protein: CASSQSTARNYEQYF.

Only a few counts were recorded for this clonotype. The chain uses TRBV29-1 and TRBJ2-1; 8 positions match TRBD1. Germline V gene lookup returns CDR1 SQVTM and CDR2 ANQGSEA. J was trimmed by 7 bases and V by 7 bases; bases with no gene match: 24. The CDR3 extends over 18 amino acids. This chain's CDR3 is CSALRGGTGLYRRNEQFF. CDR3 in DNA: TGCAGCGCTTTGAGAGGGGGGACAGGCCTATACAGGAGAAATGAGCAGTTCTTC.

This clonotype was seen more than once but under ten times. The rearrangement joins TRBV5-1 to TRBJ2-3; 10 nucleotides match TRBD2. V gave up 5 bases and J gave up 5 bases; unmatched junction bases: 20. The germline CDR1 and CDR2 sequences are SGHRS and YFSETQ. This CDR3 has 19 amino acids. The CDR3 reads CASSPRTFTSGAGKDTQYF. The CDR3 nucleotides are TGCGCCAGCAGTCCAAGGACCTTCACTAGCGGGGCCGGTAAAGATACGCAGTATTTT. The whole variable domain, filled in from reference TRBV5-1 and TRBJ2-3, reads KAGVTQTPRYLIKTRGQQVTLSCSPISGHRSVSWYQQTPGQGLQFLFEYFSETQRNKGNFPGRFSGRQFSNSRSEMNVSTLELGDSALYLCASSPRTFTSGAGKDTQYFGPGTRLTVL.

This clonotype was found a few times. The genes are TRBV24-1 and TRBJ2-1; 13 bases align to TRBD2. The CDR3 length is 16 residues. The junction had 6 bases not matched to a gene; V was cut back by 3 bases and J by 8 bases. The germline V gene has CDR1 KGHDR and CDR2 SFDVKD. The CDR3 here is CATSDRTSGSQYEQFF. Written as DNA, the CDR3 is TGTGCCACCAGTGATCGGACTAGCGGGAGCCAGTATGAGCAGTTCTTC.

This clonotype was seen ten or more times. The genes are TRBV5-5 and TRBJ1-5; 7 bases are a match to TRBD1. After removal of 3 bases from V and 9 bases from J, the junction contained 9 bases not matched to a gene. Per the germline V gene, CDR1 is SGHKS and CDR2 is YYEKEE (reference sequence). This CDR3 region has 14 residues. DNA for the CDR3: TGTGCCAGCAGCTCGGGGACAGCCGGGTTGCCCCAGCATTTT. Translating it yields CASSSGTAGLPQHF.

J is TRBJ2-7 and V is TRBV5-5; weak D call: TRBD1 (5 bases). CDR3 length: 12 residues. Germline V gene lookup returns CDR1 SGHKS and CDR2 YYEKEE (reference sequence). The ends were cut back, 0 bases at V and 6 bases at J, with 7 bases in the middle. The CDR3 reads CASSLGGAEQYF. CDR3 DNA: TGTGCCAGCAGCTTGGGTGGGGCCGAGCAGTACTTC.

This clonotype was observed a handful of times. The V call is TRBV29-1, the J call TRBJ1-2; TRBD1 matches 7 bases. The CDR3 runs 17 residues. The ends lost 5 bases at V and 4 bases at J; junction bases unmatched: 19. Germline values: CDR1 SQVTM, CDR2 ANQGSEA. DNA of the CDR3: TGCAGCGTTTACTCCCCGGGGGACAGAACCAGCTCCTATGGCTACACCTTC. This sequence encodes CSVYSPGDRTSSYGYTF.

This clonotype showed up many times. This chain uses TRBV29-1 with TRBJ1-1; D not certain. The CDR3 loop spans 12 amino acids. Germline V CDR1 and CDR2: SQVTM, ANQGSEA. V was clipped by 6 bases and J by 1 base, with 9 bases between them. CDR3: CSVAKSNTEAFF. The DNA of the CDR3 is TGCAGCGTCGCCAAATCGAACACTGAAGCTTTCTTT.

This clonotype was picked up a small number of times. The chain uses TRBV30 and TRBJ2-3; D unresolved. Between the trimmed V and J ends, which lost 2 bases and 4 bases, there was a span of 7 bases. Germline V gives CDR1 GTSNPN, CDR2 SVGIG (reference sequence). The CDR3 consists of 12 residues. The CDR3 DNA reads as TGTGCCTGGAGTCCCCAGGCAGATACGCAGTATTTT. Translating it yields CAWSPQADTQYF.

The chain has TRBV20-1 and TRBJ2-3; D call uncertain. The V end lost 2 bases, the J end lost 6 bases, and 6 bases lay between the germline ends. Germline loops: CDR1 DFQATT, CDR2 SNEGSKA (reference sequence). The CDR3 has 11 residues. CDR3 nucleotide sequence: TGCAGTGCTAGAAGATTTGATACGCAGTATTTT. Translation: CSARRFDTQYF.

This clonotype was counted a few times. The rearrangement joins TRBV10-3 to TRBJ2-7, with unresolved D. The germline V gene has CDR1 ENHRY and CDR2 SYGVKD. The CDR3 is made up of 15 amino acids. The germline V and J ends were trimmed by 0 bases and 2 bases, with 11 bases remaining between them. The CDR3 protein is CAISESAAQTYEQYF. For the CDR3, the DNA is TGTGCCATCAGTGAGTCGGCAGCTCAGACCTACGAGCAGTACTTC.

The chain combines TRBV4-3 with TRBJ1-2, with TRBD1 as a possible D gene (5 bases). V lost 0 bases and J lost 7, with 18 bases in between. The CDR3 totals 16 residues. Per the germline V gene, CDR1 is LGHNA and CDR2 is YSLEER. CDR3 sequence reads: CASSQDRGFVGGGYTF. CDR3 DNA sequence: TGCGCCAGCAGCCAAGATCGGGGGTTCGTGGGAGGTGGCTACACCTTC.

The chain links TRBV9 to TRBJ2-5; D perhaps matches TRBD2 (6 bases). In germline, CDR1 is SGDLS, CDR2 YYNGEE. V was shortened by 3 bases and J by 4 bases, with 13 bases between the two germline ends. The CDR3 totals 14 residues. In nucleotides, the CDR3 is TGTGCCAGCAGCGCCCTGGGGAGGACAGAGACCCAGTACTTC. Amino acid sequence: CASSALGRTETQYF. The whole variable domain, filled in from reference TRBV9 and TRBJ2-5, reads DSGVTQTPKHLITATGQRVTLRCSPRSGDLSVYWYQQSLDQGLQFLIQYYNGEERAKGNILERFSAQQFPDLHSELNLSSLELGDSALYFCASSALGRTETQYFGPGTRLLVL.

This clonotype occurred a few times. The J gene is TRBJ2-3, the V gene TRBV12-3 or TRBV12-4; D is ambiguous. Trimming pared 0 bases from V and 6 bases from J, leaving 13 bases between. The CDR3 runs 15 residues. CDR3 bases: TGTGCCAGCAGTTTAGCTTTCGGTTCGGCGGATACGCAGTATTTT. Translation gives CASSLAFGSADTQYF.

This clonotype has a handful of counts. The CDR3: CASSRTGAVEQYF. In nucleotides, the CDR3 is TGTGCCAGCAGCCGAACAGGCGCGGTCGAGCAGTACTTC. The chain joins TRBV5-5 to TRBJ2-7; TRBD1 might be the D (5 bases). In germline, CDR1 is SGHKS, CDR2 YYEKEE (reference sequence). V gave up 4 bases and J gave up 6 bases, with 14 bases separating them. The CDR3 spans 13 residues.